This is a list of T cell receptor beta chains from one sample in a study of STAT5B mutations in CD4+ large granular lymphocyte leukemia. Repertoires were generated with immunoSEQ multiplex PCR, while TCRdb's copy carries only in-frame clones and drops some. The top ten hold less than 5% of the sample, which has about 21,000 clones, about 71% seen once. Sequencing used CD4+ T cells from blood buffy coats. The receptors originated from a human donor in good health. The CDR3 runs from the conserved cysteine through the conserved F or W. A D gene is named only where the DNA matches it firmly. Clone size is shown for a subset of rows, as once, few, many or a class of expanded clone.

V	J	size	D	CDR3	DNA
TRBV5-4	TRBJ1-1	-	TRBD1	CASSSQGAISAEAFF	TGTGCCAGCAGCTCACAGGGGGCGATCAGCGCTGAAGCTTTCTTT
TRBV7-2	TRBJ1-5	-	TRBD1	CASSLVSTGGQPQHF	TGTGCCAGCAGCTTAGTATCTACAGGGGGACAGCCCCAGCATTTT
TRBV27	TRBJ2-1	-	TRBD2	CASRTLAGYYNEQFF	TGTGCCAGCAGGACACTAGCGGGCTATTACAATGAGCAGTTCTTC
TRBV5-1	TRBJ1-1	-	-	CASSLQTGNTEAFF	TGCGCCAGCAGCTTACAGACAGGGAACACTGAAGCTTTCTTT
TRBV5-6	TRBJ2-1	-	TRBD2	CASSLSGSRGEQFF	TGTGCCAGCAGCTTGAGCGGGAGCAGAGGTGAGCAGTTCTTC
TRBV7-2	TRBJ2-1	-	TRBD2	CASSLASGSFNEQFF	TGTGCCAGCAGCTTAGCTAGCGGGAGTTTCAATGAGCAGTTCTTC
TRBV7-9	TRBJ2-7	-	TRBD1	CASSSSRGPLRAYEQYF	TGTGCCAGCAGCAGCTCCAGGGGGCCTCTTAGGGCCTACGAGCAGTACTTC
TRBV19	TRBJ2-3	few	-	CASSMRQVLVRDTQYF	TGTGCCAGTAGTATGAGGCAGGTATTGGTTCGCGATACGCAGTATTTT
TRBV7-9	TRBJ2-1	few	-	CASMKRGGRGYNEQFF	TGTGCCAGCATGAAACGAGGTGGCAGGGGATACAATGAGCAGTTCTTC
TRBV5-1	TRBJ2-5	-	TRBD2	CASSQFSGSPQETQYF	TGCGCCAGCAGCCAATTTAGCGGGAGCCCTCAAGAGACCCAGTACTTC
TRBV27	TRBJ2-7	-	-	CASAGFRDEQYF	TGTGCCAGCGCAGGGTTCCGGGACGAGCAGTACTTC
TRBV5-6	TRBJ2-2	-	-	CASSFVGELFF	TGTGCCAGCAGCTTTGTCGGGGAGCTGTTTTTT
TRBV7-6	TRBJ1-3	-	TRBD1	CASSQGTGMSGNTIYF	TGTGCCAGCAGCCAAGGGACAGGGATGAGTGGAAACACCATATATTTT
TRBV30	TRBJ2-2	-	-	CAWNQGLGTGELFF	TGTGCCTGGAATCAGGGTCTCGGTACCGGGGAGCTGTTTTTT
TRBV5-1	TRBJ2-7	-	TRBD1	CASSLDALGQGEQYF	TGCGCCAGCAGCTTGGATGCCTTGGGACAGGGCGAGCAGTACTTC
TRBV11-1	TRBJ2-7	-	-	CASSRAGRSYEQYF	TGTGCCAGCAGCCGAGCGGGCCGCTCCTACGAGCAGTACTTC
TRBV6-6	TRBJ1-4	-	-	CASALGATNEKLFF	TGTGCCAGCGCCTTGGGAGCAACTAATGAAAAACTGTTTTTT
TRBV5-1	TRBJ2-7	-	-	CASRGDVGSYEQYF	TGCGCCAGCAGAGGAGACGTAGGGAGCTACGAGCAGTACTTC
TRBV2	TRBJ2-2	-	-	CASSEHSTGELFF	TGTGCCAGCAGTGAACATAGCACCGGGGAGCTGTTTTTT
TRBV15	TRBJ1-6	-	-	CATNRGVDKALHF	TGTGCCACCAACCGCGGGGTCGATAAGGCCCTCCACTTT
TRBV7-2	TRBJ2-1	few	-	CASGSYNEQFF	TGTGCCAGCGGATCTTACAATGAGCAGTTCTTC
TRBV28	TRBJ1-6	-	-	CASSSEGRYNSPLHF	TGTGCCAGCAGCTCAGAGGGACGGTATAATTCACCCCTCCACTTT
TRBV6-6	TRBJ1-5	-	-	CASSYDTNQPQHF	TGTGCCAGCAGTTACGACACAAATCAGCCCCAGCATTTT
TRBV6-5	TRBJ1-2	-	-	CASSYGWVLGYTF	TGTGCCAGCAGTTACGGGTGGGTGTTAGGCTACACCTTC
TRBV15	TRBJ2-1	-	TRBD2	CATSRGGRTSTNEQFF	TGTGCCACCAGCAGAGGCGGACGGACTAGCACCAATGAGCAGTTCTTC
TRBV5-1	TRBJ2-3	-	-	CASSLAMGTDTQYF	TGCGCCAGCAGCTTGGCCATGGGGACAGATACGCAGTATTTT
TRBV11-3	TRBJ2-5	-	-	CASSPLLGPQETQYF	TGTGCCAGCAGCCCGCTACTAGGGCCCCAAGAGACCCAGTACTTC
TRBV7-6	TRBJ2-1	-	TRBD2	CASSVSGRAGFNEQFF	TGTGCCAGCAGCGTTAGCGGGAGGGCCGGTTTTAATGAGCAGTTCTTC
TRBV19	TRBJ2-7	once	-	CASSIDPNRYEQYF	TGTGCCAGTAGTATAGATCCCAACAGATACGAGCAGTACTTC
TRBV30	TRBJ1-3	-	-	CAWRARGGSGNTIYF	TGTGCCTGGAGGGCCCGGGGGGGGTCTGGAAACACCATATATTTT
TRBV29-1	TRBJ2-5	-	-	CSVESGFGETQYF	TGCAGCGTTGAATCAGGGTTCGGAGAGACCCAGTACTTC
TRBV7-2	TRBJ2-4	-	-	CASSPQGGRGVNIQYF	TGTGCCAGCAGCCCTCAGGGAGGTCGGGGAGTAAACATTCAGTACTTC
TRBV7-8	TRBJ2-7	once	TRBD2	CASSSRRLAAYEQYF	TGTGCCAGCAGCTCGCGTAGGCTAGCGGCCTACGAGCAGTACTTC